Listed below are T cell receptor beta chains from one sample, sequenced in a study of blood T cell repertoires in COVID-19. Assay: immunoSEQ multiplex PCR; the TCRdb copy retains only in-frame clones and omits some. The table lists nearly 350,000 clones, 90% to 95% of them singletons. The specimen was peripheral blood. The receptors originated from a woman younger than 35 who had recovered from COVID-19. The CDR3 runs from the conserved cysteine through the conserved F or W. Fields, in order: clone size, J gene, D gene, CDR3 length, V gene, CDR3 DNA, CDR3 protein. The D gene is left open where the match is weak. Expanded clones are given a class, and other clones once, few, many or no size at all.

abundance: -
j_gene: TRBJ2-3
d_gene: -
len: 15
v_gene: TRBV7-2
CDR3nt: TGTGCCAGCAGCCCGCGACGGCTCGGGTTGGTTACGCAGTATTTT
CDR3aa: CASSPRRLGLVTQYF

abundance: -
j_gene: TRBJ1-1
d_gene: TRBD1
len: 15
v_gene: TRBV6-5
CDR3nt: TGTGCCAGCAGTCCCTCACCTGACAGGGGGTATGAAGCTTTCTTT
CDR3aa: CASSPSPDRGYEAFF

abundance: -
j_gene: TRBJ2-1
d_gene: TRBD2
len: 15
v_gene: TRBV7-2
CDR3nt: TGTGCCAGCAGCTTCGGGACTAGCGGGATATATGAGCAGTTCTTC
CDR3aa: CASSFGTSGIYEQFF

abundance: -
j_gene: TRBJ1-2
d_gene: -
len: 15
v_gene: TRBV19
CDR3nt: TGTGCCAGTAGTATACCAGGGAATGCGATCTGGGGCTACACCTTC
CDR3aa: CASSIPGNAIWGYTF

abundance: -
j_gene: TRBJ2-3
d_gene: TRBD2
len: 15
v_gene: TRBV4-3
CDR3nt: TGCGCCAGCAGCCAACAGGGACTAAGACCAGATACGCAGTATTTT
CDR3aa: CASSQQGLRPDTQYF

abundance: -
j_gene: TRBJ1-1
d_gene: -
len: 11
v_gene: TRBV20-1
CDR3nt: TGCAGTGCCACGGGAGCGGCTGAAGCTTTCTTT
CDR3aa: CSATGAAEAFF

abundance: -
j_gene: TRBJ2-1
d_gene: TRBD1
len: 15
v_gene: TRBV25-1
CDR3nt: TGTGCCAGCAGTGACCCAGGACAGGGGTTGACTGAGCAGTTCTTC
CDR3aa: CASSDPGQGLTEQFF

abundance: -
j_gene: TRBJ2-3
d_gene: TRBD2
len: 15
v_gene: TRBV6-2/TRBV6-3
CDR3nt: TGTGCCAGCAGTTTACACAGCGGGAGGACAGATACGCAGTATTTT
CDR3aa: CASSLHSGRTDTQYF

abundance: -
j_gene: TRBJ2-3
d_gene: -
len: 14
v_gene: TRBV5-1
CDR3nt: TGCGCCAGCAGCCCAGGGGAAAGGACAGATACGCAGTATTTT
CDR3aa: CASSPGERTDTQYF

abundance: -
j_gene: TRBJ2-1
d_gene: TRBD2
len: 15
v_gene: TRBV15
CDR3nt: TGTGCCACCAGCGAAACTAGCGGACCCTACAATGAGCAGTTCTTC
CDR3aa: CATSETSGPYNEQFF

abundance: -
j_gene: TRBJ2-3
d_gene: TRBD2
len: 16
v_gene: TRBV7-2
CDR3nt: TGTGCCAGCAGTCAACCACTAGCGATTAGCACAGATACGCAGTATTTT
CDR3aa: CASSQPLAISTDTQYF

abundance: -
j_gene: TRBJ1-1
d_gene: -
len: 14
v_gene: TRBV27
CDR3nt: TGTGCCAGCAGTTTAGTCGCGTGGAACACTGAAGCTTTCTTT
CDR3aa: CASSLVAWNTEAFF

abundance: -
j_gene: TRBJ2-4
d_gene: TRBD2
len: 13
v_gene: TRBV4-3
CDR3nt: TGCGCCAGCAGCCAAGTGAGGACTAGCACGAGGTACTTC
CDR3aa: CASSQVRTSTRYF

abundance: -
j_gene: TRBJ2-6
d_gene: TRBD1
len: 21
v_gene: TRBV4-3
CDR3nt: TGCGCCAGCAGTCAAGGGGTTACAGGGGGCGATGGTGCCTCTGGGGCCAACGTCCTGACTTTC
CDR3aa: CASSQGVTGGDGASGANVLTF

abundance: -
j_gene: TRBJ1-1
d_gene: -
len: 13
v_gene: TRBV5-6
CDR3nt: TGTGCCAGCAGCCGGCGGCCGAACACTGAAGCTTTCTTT
CDR3aa: CASSRRPNTEAFF

abundance: -
j_gene: TRBJ2-1
d_gene: TRBD2
len: 16
v_gene: TRBV7-2
CDR3nt: TGTGCCAGCAGCGGTCTCCCGAGGACTAGCGAAAATGAGCAGTTCTTC
CDR3aa: CASSGLPRTSENEQFF

abundance: -
j_gene: TRBJ1-2
d_gene: TRBD1
len: 15
v_gene: TRBV11-3
CDR3nt: TGTGCCAGCACTGACAGGACAGGGGGTAACTATGGCTACACCTTC
CDR3aa: CASTDRTGGNYGYTF

abundance: -
j_gene: TRBJ1-1
d_gene: -
len: 13
v_gene: TRBV7-9
CDR3nt: TGTGCCAGCAGCCGAGACAGCTACACTGAAGCTTTCTTT
CDR3aa: CASSRDSYTEAFF

abundance: -
j_gene: TRBJ1-5
d_gene: -
len: 15
v_gene: TRBV5-1
CDR3nt: TGCGCCAGCAGCTTGGAGGGTGGAGGCGTTCAGCCCCAGCATTTT
CDR3aa: CASSLEGGGVQPQHF

abundance: -
j_gene: TRBJ2-5
d_gene: -
len: 16
v_gene: TRBV6-5
CDR3nt: TGTGCCAGCAGTTACGTCGGGGCAGGGGCGTCAGAGACCCAGTACTTC
CDR3aa: CASSYVGAGASETQYF

abundance: -
j_gene: TRBJ2-5
d_gene: TRBD2
len: 15
v_gene: TRBV4-3
CDR3nt: TGCGCCAGCAGCCACCTTTCAGCGGGAAAAGGGACCCAGTACTTC
CDR3aa: CASSHLSAGKGTQYF

abundance: -
j_gene: TRBJ2-1
d_gene: TRBD2
len: 15
v_gene: TRBV9
CDR3nt: TGTGCCAGCAGCGCACAAGTAGCGGGATACAATGAGCAGTTCTTC
CDR3aa: CASSAQVAGYNEQFF

abundance: -
j_gene: TRBJ1-2
d_gene: -
len: 17
v_gene: TRBV24-1
CDR3nt: TGTGCCATCGAATCAGGGGACACCGCCTCTGGACGCTATGGCTACACCTTC
CDR3aa: CAIESGDTASGRYGYTF

abundance: once
j_gene: TRBJ1-3
d_gene: -
len: 14
v_gene: TRBV5-1
CDR3nt: TGCGCCAGCACAGATATTTCTTCTGGAAACACCATATATTTT
CDR3aa: CASTDISSGNTIYF

abundance: -
j_gene: TRBJ2-3
d_gene: -
len: 12
v_gene: TRBV19
CDR3nt: TGTGCCAGCCCTTGTTCGGGAGATACGCAGTATTTT
CDR3aa: CASPCSGDTQYF

abundance: -
j_gene: TRBJ2-1
d_gene: -
len: 15
v_gene: TRBV25-1
CDR3nt: TGTGCCAGCAGTGAAACCGGGACTTACAAAAATGAGCAGTTCTTC
CDR3aa: CASSETGTYKNEQFF

abundance: many
j_gene: TRBJ1-4
d_gene: -
len: 14
v_gene: TRBV2
CDR3nt: TGTGCCAGCACGAGACCTATCGAGAGGGAAAAACTGTTTTTT
CDR3aa: CASTRPIEREKLFF

abundance: -
j_gene: TRBJ2-3
d_gene: -
len: 16
v_gene: TRBV5-6
CDR3nt: TGTGCCAGCAGCTTGTTCGGGGGAGAAGGGATAGATACGCAGTATTTT
CDR3aa: CASSLFGGEGIDTQYF

abundance: -
j_gene: TRBJ2-5
d_gene: -
len: 14
v_gene: TRBV7-9
CDR3nt: TGTGCCAGCAGCTCATTGGCGGGACGGGAGACCCAGTACTTC
CDR3aa: CASSSLAGRETQYF

abundance: -
j_gene: TRBJ2-3
d_gene: TRBD2
len: 15
v_gene: TRBV5-4
CDR3nt: TGTGCCAGCACCTCATCGAAGCGGGAGATCGGGACGCAGTATTTT
CDR3aa: CASTSSKREIGTQYF

abundance: -
j_gene: TRBJ1-1
d_gene: TRBD1
len: 14
v_gene: TRBV5-6
CDR3nt: TGTGCCAGCAGCTGGGGACAGCCGAACACTGAAGCTTTCTTT
CDR3aa: CASSWGQPNTEAFF

abundance: -
j_gene: TRBJ2-4
d_gene: -
len: 13
v_gene: TRBV7-9
CDR3nt: TGTGCCAGCAGCTTAGGGGGGCAAAACATTCAGTACTTC
CDR3aa: CASSLGGQNIQYF

abundance: -
j_gene: TRBJ1-1
d_gene: -
len: 16
v_gene: TRBV19
CDR3nt: TGTGCCAGTAGTACTCCCGAGGTTTATGGAGACACTGAAGCTTTCTTT
CDR3aa: CASSTPEVYGDTEAFF

abundance: -
j_gene: TRBJ2-2
d_gene: -
len: 17
v_gene: TRBV18
CDR3nt: TGTGCCAGCTCCCCCTCTCGCCCGGCAGGGGACACCGGGGAGCTGTTTTTT
CDR3aa: CASSPSRPAGDTGELFF

abundance: -
j_gene: TRBJ2-5
d_gene: TRBD2
len: 16
v_gene: TRBV29-1
CDR3nt: TGCAGCGTTGAGGGGACTAGCGGGAGTAGGGAGGAGACCCAGTACTTC
CDR3aa: CSVEGTSGSREETQYF

abundance: once
j_gene: TRBJ1-4
d_gene: -
len: 19
v_gene: TRBV11-3
CDR3nt: TGTGCCAGCAGCTCCGCAGGGGTGGTTCGCGAGATAACTAATGAAAAACTGTTTTTT
CDR3aa: CASSSAGVVREITNEKLFF

abundance: -
j_gene: TRBJ1-1
d_gene: -
len: 12
v_gene: TRBV11-3
CDR3nt: TGTGCCAGCAGCCTGGGACTATCTGAAGCTTTCTTT
CDR3aa: CASSLGLSEAFF